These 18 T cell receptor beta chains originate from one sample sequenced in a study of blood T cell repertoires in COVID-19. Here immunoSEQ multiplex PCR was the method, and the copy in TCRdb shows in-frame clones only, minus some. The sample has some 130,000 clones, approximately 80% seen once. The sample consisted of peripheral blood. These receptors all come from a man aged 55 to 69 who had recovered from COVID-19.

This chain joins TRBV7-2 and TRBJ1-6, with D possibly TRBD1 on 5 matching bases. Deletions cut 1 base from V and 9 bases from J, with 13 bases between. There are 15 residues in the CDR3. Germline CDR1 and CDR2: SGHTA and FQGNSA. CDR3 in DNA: TGTGCCAGCAGCTTAGGTGTAGGGGCGTTTTCACCCCTCCACTTT. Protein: CASSLGVGAFSPLHF.

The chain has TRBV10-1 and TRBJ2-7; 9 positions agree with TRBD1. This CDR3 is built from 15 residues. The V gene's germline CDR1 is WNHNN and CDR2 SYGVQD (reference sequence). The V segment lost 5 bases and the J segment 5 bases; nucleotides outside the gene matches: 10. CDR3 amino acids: CASSQNRDRVDEQYF. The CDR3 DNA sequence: TGCGCCAGCAGTCAAAACCGGGACAGGGTCGACGAGCAGTACTTC.

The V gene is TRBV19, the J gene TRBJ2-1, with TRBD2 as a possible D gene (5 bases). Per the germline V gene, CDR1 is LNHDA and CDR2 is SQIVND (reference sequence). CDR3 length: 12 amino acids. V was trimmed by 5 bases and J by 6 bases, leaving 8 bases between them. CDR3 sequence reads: CASSHLANEQFF. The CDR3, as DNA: TGTGCCAGTAGTCACCTAGCCAATGAGCAGTTCTTC.

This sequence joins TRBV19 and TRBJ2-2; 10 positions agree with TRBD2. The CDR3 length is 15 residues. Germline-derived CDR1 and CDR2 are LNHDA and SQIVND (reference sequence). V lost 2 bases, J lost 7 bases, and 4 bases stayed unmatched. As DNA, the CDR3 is TGTGCCAGTAGTATAAGAAGCGGGAGGGACGGGGAGCTGTTTTTT. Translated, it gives CASSIRSGRDGELFF. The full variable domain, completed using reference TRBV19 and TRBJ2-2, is DGGITQSPKYLFRKEGQNVTLSCEQNLNHDAMYWYRQDPGQGLRLIYYSQIVNDFQKGDIAEGYSVSREKKESFPLTVTSAQKNPTAFYLCASSIRSGRDGELFFGEGSRLTVL.

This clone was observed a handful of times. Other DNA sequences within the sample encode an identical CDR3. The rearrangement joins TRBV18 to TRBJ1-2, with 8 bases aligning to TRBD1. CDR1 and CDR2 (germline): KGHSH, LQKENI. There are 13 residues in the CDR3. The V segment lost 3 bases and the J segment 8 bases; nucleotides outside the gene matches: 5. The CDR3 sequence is CASSPDRAGGYTF. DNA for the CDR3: TGTGCCAGCTCACCGGACAGGGCTGGCGGCTACACCTTC.

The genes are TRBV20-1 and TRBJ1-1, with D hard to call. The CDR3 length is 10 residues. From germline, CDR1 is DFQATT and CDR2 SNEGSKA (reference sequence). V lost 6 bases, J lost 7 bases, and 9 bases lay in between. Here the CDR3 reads CSALQIEAFF. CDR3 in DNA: TGCAGTGCGCTACAGATTGAAGCTTTCTTT.

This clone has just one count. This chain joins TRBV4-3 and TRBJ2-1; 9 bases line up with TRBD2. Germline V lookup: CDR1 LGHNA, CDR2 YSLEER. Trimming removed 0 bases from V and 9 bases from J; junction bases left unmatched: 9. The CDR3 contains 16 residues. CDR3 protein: CASSQDGSGSVGEQFF. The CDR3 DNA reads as TGCGCCAGCAGCCAAGATGGTAGCGGGAGTGTTGGTGAGCAGTTCTTC.

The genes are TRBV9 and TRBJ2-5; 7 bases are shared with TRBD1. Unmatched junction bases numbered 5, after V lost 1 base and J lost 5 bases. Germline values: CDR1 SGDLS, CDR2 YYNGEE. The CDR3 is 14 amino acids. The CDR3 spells CASSVSPDRETQYF. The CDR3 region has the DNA TGTGCCAGCAGCGTAAGCCCGGACAGGGAGACCCAGTACTTC.

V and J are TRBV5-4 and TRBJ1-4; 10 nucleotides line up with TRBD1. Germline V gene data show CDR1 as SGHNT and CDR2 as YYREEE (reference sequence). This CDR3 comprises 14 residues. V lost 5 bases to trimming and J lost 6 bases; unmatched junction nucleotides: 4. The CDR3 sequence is CASSRGTGDEKLFF. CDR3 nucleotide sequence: TGTGCCAGCAGTCGAGGGACAGGGGATGAAAAACTGTTTTTT.

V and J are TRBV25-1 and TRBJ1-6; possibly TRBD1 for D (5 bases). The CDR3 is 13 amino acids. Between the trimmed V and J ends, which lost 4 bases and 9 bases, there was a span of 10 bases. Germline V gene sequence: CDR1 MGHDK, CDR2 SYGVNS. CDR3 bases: TGTGCCAGCAGTGGGGGCGGGGGTTCACCCCTCCACTTT. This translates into CASSGGGGSPLHF. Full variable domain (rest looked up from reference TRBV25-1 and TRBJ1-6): EADIYQTPRYLVIGTGKKITLECSQTMGHDKMYWYQQDPGMELHLIHYSYGVNSTEKGDLSSESTVSRIRTEHFPLTLESARPSHTSQYLCASSGGGGSPLHFGNGTRLTVT.

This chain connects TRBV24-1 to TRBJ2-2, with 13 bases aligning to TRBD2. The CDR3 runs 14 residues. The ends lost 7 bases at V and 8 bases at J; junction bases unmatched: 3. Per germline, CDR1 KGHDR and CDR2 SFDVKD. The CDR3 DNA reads TGTGCCACCAGAGGGACTAGCGGGGAAGGGGAGCTGTTTTTT. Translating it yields CATRGTSGEGELFF.

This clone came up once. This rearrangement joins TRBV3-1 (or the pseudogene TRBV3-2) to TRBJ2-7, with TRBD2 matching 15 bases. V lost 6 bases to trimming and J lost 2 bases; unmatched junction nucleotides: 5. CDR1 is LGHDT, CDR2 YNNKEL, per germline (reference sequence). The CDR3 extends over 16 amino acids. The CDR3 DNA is TGTGCCAGCAGTCGGACTAGCGGGAGGGTCCCCTACGAGCAGTACTTC. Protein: CASSRTSGRVPYEQYF.

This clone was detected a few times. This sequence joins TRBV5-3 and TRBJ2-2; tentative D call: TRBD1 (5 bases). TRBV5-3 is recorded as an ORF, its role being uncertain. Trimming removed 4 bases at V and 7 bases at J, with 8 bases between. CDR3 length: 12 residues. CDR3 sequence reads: CARSQQGGELFF. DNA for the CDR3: TGTGCCAGAAGCCAGCAGGGCGGGGAGCTGTTTTTT.

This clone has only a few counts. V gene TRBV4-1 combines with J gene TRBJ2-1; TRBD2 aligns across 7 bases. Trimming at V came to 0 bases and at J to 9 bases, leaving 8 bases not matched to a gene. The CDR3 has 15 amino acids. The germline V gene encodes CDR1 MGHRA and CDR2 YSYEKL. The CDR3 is CASSQDGRTLIEQFF. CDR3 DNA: TGCGCCAGCAGCCAAGACGGGAGGACTCTGATTGAGCAGTTCTTC.

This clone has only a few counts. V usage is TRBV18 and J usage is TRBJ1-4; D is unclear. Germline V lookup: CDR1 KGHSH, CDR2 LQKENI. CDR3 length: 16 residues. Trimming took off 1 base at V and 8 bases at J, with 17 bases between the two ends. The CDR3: CASSPQTPGSDEKLFF. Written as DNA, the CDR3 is TGTGCCAGCTCACCACAAACGCCGGGAAGTGACGAAAAACTGTTTTTT.

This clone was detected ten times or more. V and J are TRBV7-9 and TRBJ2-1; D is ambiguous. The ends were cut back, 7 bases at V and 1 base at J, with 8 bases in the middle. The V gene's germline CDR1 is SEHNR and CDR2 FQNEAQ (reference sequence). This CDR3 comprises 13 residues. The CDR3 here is CASTGRSYNEQFF. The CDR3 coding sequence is TGTGCCAGCACGGGTCGGTCCTACAATGAGCAGTTCTTC. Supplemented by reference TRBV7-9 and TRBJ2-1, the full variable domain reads DTGVSQNPRHKITKRGQNVTFRCDPISEHNRLYWYRQTLGQGPEFLTYFQNEAQLEKSRLLSDRFSAERPKGSFSTLEIQRTEQGDSAMYLCASTGRSYNEQFFGPGTRLTVL.

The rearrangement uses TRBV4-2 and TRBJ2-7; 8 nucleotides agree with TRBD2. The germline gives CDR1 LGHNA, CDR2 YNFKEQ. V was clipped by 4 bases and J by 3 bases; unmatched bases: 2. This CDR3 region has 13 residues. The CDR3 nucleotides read TGTGCCAGCAGCCCCGGGGGGGGCTACGAGCAGTACTTC. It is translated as CASSPGGGYEQYF.

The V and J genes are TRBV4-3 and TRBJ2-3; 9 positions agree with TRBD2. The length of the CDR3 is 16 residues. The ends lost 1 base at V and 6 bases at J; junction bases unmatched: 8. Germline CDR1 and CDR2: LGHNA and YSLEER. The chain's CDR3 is CASSQGEASGMDTQYF. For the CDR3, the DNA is TGCGCCAGCAGCCAAGGTGAGGCTAGCGGGATGGATACGCAGTATTTT.